The 8 T cell receptor beta chains given below trace back to one sample, sequenced in a study of cytomegalovirus exposure and HLA in healthy donors. The primer mix had 60 Vbeta and 13 Jbeta primers. TCRdb's copy holds only in-frame clones and misses some; the assay was immunoSEQ multiplex PCR. The sample shows about 190,000 clones, approximately 79% of them seen only once. Sequenced: PBMCs. The source is a woman younger than 30 in good health and CMV-seronegative.

The CDR3 DNA sequence: TGCGCCAGCAGCTTGGGGAGGAGGTGGACCGGGGAGCTGTTTTTT. As protein: CASSLGRRWTGELFF. The chain recombines TRBV5-1 with TRBJ2-2, with D perhaps TRBD2 (5 bases). This CDR3 spans 15 amino acids. V lost 0 bases and J lost 5, with 11 bases in between. The V gene's germline CDR1 is SGHRS and CDR2 YFSETQ.

This clone appeared a single time. This chain uses TRBV4-2 with TRBJ1-1; D call uncertain. The CDR3 is 15 residues long. Germline loops: CDR1 LGHNA, CDR2 YNFKEQ. Trimming removed 4 bases from V and 6 bases from J, with 18 bases in between. CDR3 amino acids: CASSPDLYRVAEAFF. In DNA form, the CDR3 reads TGTGCCAGCAGCCCCGACCTCTACCGGGTTGCTGAAGCTTTCTTT.

J is TRBJ2-5 and V is TRBV5-6; possible D gene TRBD1, 5 bases. Germline V gives CDR1 SGHDT, CDR2 YYEEEE. The CDR3 is 14 amino acids. V gave up 2 bases and J gave up 5 bases, with 13 bases separating them. The CDR3 DNA reads TGTGCCAGCAGCTTCTTCGGTAAGGGGGAGACCCAGTACTTC. This translates into CASSFFGKGETQYF.

The V gene is TRBV13, the J gene TRBJ1-2, with 10 bases aligning to TRBD1. After removal of 5 bases from V and 1 base from J, the junction contained 10 bases not matched to a gene. The germline V gene encodes CDR1 PRHDT and CDR2 FYEKMQ (reference sequence). The CDR3 loop spans 17 amino acids. The chain's CDR3 is CASSEQRTGGFNYGYTF. CDR3 in DNA: TGTGCCAGCAGCGAACAAAGGACAGGGGGGTTTAACTATGGCTACACCTTC.

The gene calls are TRBV28 and TRBJ2-3; TRBD2 matches at 11 bases. Germline V gene lookup returns CDR1 MDHEN and CDR2 SYDVKM. There are 20 residues in the CDR3. V trimming: 3 bases; J trimming: 4 bases; junction bases outside the gene matches: 18. In DNA, the CDR3 is TGTGCCAGCAGTTTCCCGGATCGAGAGACTAGCGGGATTGAAGCAGATACGCAGTATTTT. Protein sequence: CASSFPDRETSGIEADTQYF.

The chain carries TRBV4-1 and TRBJ2-3; 10 bases align to TRBD2. The germline CDR1 and CDR2 sequences are MGHRA and YSYEKL. With 4 bases clipped from V and 3 bases from J, the junction kept 4 bases outside the gene matches. The CDR3 length is 15 residues. The CDR3 bases are TGCGCCAGCAGCCCTAGCGGGAGAGAGACAGATACGCAGTATTTT. Translating it yields CASSPSGRETDTQYF.

On this clone: The junction differs from germline at one of its ends, possibly a read error. This sequence joins TRBV7-9 and TRBJ1-2; 7 nucleotides align to TRBD1. The CDR3 is made up of 14 amino acids. CDR1 and CDR2 (germline): SEHNR, FQNEAQ (reference sequence). This CDR3 reads CSSSLERGQSGYTF. The CDR3 region has the DNA TGTTCCAGCAGCTTAGAAAGGGGGCAGAGTGGCTACACCTTC.

This rearrangement joins TRBV5-8 to TRBJ1-5, with D perhaps matching TRBD1 (5 bases). Germline lookup yields CDR1 SGHTS and CDR2 YDEGEE. This CDR3 contains 17 residues. Trimming stripped 0 bases from V and 1 base from J, with 14 bases between. CDR3 sequence (DNA): TGTGCCAGCAGCTTGGGGCAGGGTGTAGTAAGCAATCAGCCCCAGCATTTT. It codes for CASSLGQGVVSNQPQHF.